The entry below describes one TCR beta chain. Germline-derived CDR1 and CDR2 are SNHLY and FYNNEI. The CDR3 is 14 residues long. After removal of 3 bases from V and 9 bases from J, the junction contained 8 bases not matched to a gene. This entry belongs to a study of shared clonotypes between healthy human individuals. The protocol was immunoSEQ multiplex PCR, while the TCRdb copy is restricted to in-frame clones and leaves out a portion. This sample has hundreds of thousands of clones, with 90% to 97% found just once. The naive CD8 population came from CD45RO-negative cells selected for CCR7, without terminally differentiated effector memory CD45RA+ cells.

The specimen sequenced was naive CD8+ T cells sorted from blood. This sequence was found in a woman aged 25-40 years in good health. The chain uses TRBV2 and TRBJ2-1; 7 positions match TRBD2. CDR3 nucleotides: TGTGCCAGCAGTGAGAGGACTAGTTCGTCTGAGCAGTTCTTC. It yields the protein CASSERTSSSEQFF.